Listed here are 10 T cell receptor beta chains from one sample, sequenced in a study of cytomegalovirus exposure and HLA in healthy donors. The PCR had 60 Vbeta and 13 Jbeta primers. Sequencing used immunoSEQ multiplex PCR; TCRdb keeps in-frame clones, though not all of them. The top ten clones hold 1.5% to 2% of a sample with about 190,000 clones, roughly 80% of them seen once. Source material: PBMCs. The receptors shown here come from a woman aged 18-35 years in good health and CMV-seronegative.

The genes are TRBV19 and TRBJ1-1; the D gene is possibly TRBD1 (6 bases). The CDR3 is 14 amino acids. The germline V gene has CDR1 LNHDA and CDR2 SQIVND (reference sequence). V lost 4 bases to trimming and J lost 2 bases, with 11 bases between them. In DNA, the CDR3 is TGTGCCAGTAGTAAACAGGGAGTTAACACTGAAGCTTTCTTT. Translation: CASSKQGVNTEAFF. The full variable domain, its missing parts supplied by reference TRBV19 and TRBJ1-1, is DGGITQSPKYLFRKEGQNVTLSCEQNLNHDAMYWYRQDPGQGLRLIYYSQIVNDFQKGDIAEGYSVSREKKESFPLTVTSAQKNPTAFYLCASSKQGVNTEAFFGQGTRLTVV.

This sequence joins TRBV6-5 and TRBJ2-7, with TRBD1 matching 7 bases. CDR1 is MNHEY and CDR2 is SVGAGI in the germline V gene. The CDR3 loop spans 13 amino acids. V lost 7 bases, J lost 2 bases, and 5 bases stayed unmatched. CDR3 sequence (DNA): TGTGCCAGCAACCAGGGGGTCCCCTACGAGCAGTACTTC. Residues: CASNQGVPYEQYF.

The chain combines TRBV7-8 with TRBJ1-1, with D perhaps matching TRBD1 (5 bases). Trimming shortened V by 1 base and J by 1 base, and 10 bases separated the two germline ends. From germline, CDR1 is SGHVS and CDR2 FQNEAQ. This CDR3 contains 15 residues. The CDR3 nucleotides are TGTGCCAGCAGCTTAGGCTCGGGGGGGAACACTGAAGCTTTCTTT. Its protein is CASSLGSGGNTEAFF. Based on the CDR3 plus reference TRBV7-8 and TRBJ1-1, the full variable domain is GAGVSQSPRYKVAKRGQDVALRCDPISGHVSLFWYQQALGQGPEFLTYFQNEAQLDKSGLPSDRFFAERPEGSVSTLKIQRTQQEDSAVYLCASSLGSGGNTEAFFGQGTRLTVV.

The genes are TRBV7-9 and TRBJ2-1, with 13 bases fitting TRBD2. The CDR3 length is 15 residues. Germline-derived CDR1 and CDR2 are SEHNR and FQNEAQ (reference sequence). The ends lost 1 base at V and 7 bases at J; junction bases unmatched: 1. The DNA of the CDR3 is TGTGCCAGCAGCTTAGAGGGACTAGCGGGGAATGAGCAGTTCTTC. Amino acids: CASSLEGLAGNEQFF.

CDR3 sequence reads: CASSSPTGRTEAFF. The CDR3 coding sequence is TGCGCCAGCAGCTCCCCGACAGGACGCACTGAAGCTTTCTTT. V is TRBV5-1 and J is TRBJ1-1, with D possibly being TRBD1 (6 bases). The CDR3 covers 14 residues. The germline CDR1 and CDR2 sequences are SGHRS and YFSETQ. The V and J ends lost 3 bases and 4 bases respectively, with 13 bases between them. The variable domain in full, with the rest retrieved from reference TRBV5-1 and TRBJ1-1, is KAGVTQTPRYLIKTRGQQVTLSCSPISGHRSVSWYQQTPGQGLQFLFEYFSETQRNKGNFPGRFSGRQFSNSRSEMNVSTLELGDSALYLCASSSPTGRTEAFFGQGTRLTVV.

This clone turned up a few times. The chain is built from TRBV7-8 and TRBJ2-1; D is perhaps TRBD2 (5 bases). Trimming stripped 5 bases from V and 1 base from J, with 12 bases between. The CDR3 sequence is 15 residues long. Per the germline V gene, CDR1 is SGHVS and CDR2 is FQNEAQ. For the CDR3, the DNA is TGTGCCAGCAGCGACGAGGAGCGGTCCTACAATGAGCAGTTCTTC. This codes for CASSDEERSYNEQFF.

The CDR3 spells CASSNLAYNEQFF. In DNA form, the CDR3 reads TGTGCCAGTAGTAACCTAGCTTACAATGAGCAGTTCTTC. The V gene is TRBV19, the J gene TRBJ2-1; D perhaps matches TRBD2 (5 bases). Germline V gene data show CDR1 as LNHDA and CDR2 as SQIVND (reference sequence). Trimming stripped 4 bases from V and 4 bases from J, with 8 bases between. The CDR3 is made up of 13 amino acids.

This clone was found a few times. The CDR3 coding sequence is TGTGCCAGCAGCTTGTCCGGCCAGGGGGGTAATGAAAAACTGTTTTTT. It translates to CASSLSGQGGNEKLFF. The rearrangement links TRBV5-6 to TRBJ1-4, with 7 bases fitting TRBD1. The germline V gene encodes CDR1 SGHDT and CDR2 YYEEEE. The trim removed 1 base at V and 4 bases at J, leaving 7 bases unmatched. The CDR3 spans 16 residues.

This clone was seen a single time. The rearrangement joins TRBV4-2 to TRBJ2-1; 13 bases map to TRBD2. The ends lost 7 bases at V and 0 bases at J; junction bases unmatched: 9. Germline V gene lookup returns CDR1 LGHNA and CDR2 YNFKEQ. The CDR3 runs 18 residues. The DNA of the CDR3 is TGTGCCAGCATCGGGACTAGCGGGACTGGGAGCTCCTACAATGAGCAGTTCTTC. Translation gives CASIGTSGTGSSYNEQFF.

The chain has TRBV28 and TRBJ1-2; D remains ambiguous. The CDR3 contains 15 residues. V lost 4 bases and J lost 5, with 17 bases in between. From germline, CDR1 is MDHEN and CDR2 SYDVKM. The CDR3 here is CASSWWSSGRYGYTF. The CDR3 DNA sequence: TGTGCCAGCAGTTGGTGGAGCAGCGGTCGGTATGGCTACACCTTC.